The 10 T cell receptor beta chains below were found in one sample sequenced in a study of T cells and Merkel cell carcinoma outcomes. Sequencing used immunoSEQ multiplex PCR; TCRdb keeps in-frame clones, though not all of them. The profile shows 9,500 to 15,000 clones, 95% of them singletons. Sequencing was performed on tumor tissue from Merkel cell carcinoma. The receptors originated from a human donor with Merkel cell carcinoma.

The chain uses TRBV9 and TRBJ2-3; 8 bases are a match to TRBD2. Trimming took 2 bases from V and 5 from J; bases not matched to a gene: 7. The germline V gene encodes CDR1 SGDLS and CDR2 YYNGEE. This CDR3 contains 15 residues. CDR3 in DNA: TGTGCCAGCAGCGTGGTAGCGGGAATGGAAGATACGCAGTATTTT. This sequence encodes CASSVVAGMEDTQYF.

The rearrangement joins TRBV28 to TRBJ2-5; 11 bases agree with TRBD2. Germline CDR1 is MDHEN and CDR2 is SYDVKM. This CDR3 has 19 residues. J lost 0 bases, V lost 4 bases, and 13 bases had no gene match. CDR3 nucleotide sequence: TGTGCCAGCAGTTCGCAATTACAACTAGCGGGGGAACACCAAGAGACCCAGTACTTC. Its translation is CASSSQLQLAGEHQETQYF. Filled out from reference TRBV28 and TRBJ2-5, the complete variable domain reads DVKVTQSSRYLVKRTGEKVFLECVQDMDHENMFWYRQDPGLGLRLIYFSYDVKMKEKGDIPEGYSVSREKKERFSLILESASTNQTSMYLCASSSQLQLAGEHQETQYFGPGTRLLVL.

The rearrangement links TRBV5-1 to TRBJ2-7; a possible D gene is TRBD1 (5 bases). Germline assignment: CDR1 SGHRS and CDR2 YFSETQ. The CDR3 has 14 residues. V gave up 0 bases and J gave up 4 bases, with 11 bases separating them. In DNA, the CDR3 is TGCGCCAGCAGCTTGGATGCAGGGATGTACGAGCAGTACTTC. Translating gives CASSLDAGMYEQYF.

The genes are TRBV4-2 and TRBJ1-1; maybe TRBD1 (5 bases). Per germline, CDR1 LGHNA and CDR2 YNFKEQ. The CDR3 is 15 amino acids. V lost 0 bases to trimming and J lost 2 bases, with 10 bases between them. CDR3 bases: TGTGCCAGCAGCCAAGATCGAGGGGCCAACACTGAAGCTTTCTTT. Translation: CASSQDRGANTEAFF.

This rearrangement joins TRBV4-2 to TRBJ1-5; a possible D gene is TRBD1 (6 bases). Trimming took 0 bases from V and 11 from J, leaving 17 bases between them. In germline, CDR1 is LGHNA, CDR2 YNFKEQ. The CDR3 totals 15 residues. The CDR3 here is CASSQEPGVVISQHF. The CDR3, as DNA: TGTGCCAGCAGCCAAGAACCAGGGGTTGTGATTTCCCAGCATTTT.

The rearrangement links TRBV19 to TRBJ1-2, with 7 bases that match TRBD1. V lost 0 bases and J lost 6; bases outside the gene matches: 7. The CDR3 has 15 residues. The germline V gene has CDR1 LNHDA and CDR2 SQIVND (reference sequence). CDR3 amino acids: CASSIEEGAIDGYTF. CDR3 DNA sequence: TGTGCCAGTAGTATAGAAGAGGGGGCGATCGATGGCTACACCTTC.

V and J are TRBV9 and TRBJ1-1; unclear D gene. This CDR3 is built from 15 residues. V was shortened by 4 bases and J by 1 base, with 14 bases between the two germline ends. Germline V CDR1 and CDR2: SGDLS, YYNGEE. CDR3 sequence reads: CASSPRQAENTEAFF. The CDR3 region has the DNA TGTGCCAGCAGCCCTCGCCAGGCGGAGAACACTGAAGCTTTCTTT.

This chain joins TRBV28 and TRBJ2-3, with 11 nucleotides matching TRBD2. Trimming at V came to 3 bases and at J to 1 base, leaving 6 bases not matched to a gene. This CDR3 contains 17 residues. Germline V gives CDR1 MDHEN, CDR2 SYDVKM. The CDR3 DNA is TGTGCCAGCAGTTTCCTCACTAGCGGGAGTGGCACAGATACGCAGTATTTT. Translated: CASSFLTSGSGTDTQYF.

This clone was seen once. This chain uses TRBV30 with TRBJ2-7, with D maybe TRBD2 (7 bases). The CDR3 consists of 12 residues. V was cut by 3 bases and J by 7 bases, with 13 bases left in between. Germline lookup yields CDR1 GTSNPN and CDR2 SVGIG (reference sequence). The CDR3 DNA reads TGTGCCTGGAGCCTAAGGGGGGGGGAGCAGTACTTC. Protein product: CAWSLRGGEQYF.

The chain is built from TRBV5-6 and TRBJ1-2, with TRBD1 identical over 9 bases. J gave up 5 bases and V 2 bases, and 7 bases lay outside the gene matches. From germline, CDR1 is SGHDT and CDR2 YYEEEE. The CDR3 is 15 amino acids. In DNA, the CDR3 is TGTGCCAGCAGCTTAAGGACAGGGGACTTTTATGGCTACACCTTC. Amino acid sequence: CASSLRTGDFYGYTF.